One and the same sample provided the 19 T cell receptor beta chains below, sequenced in a study of sequential checkpoint blockade in melanoma. Regarding treatment: randomized to nivolumab then ipilimumab (arm A) or the reverse (arm B). TCRdb's table, derived via immunoSEQ multiplex PCR, lists solely in-frame clones and lacks some. This repertoire shows about 9,900 clones, approximately 71% found once; its top ten account for about 24%. Here the sequenced sample was CD8+ T cells sorted from blood (inferred from file names), taken from a patient given nivolumab and ipilimumab in sequence. The receptors were sampled from a human donor with melanoma.

The gene calls are TRBV27 and TRBJ2-2; 7 bases are a match to TRBD1. The CDR3 consists of 16 residues. Trimming removed 5 bases from V and 3 bases from J; junction bases left unmatched: 9. The germline V gene encodes CDR1 MNHEY and CDR2 SMNVEV (reference sequence). CDR3 loop: CASSPLTGLYTGELFF. Written as DNA, the CDR3 is TGTGCCAGCAGTCCCCTGACAGGGCTGTACACCGGGGAGCTGTTTTTT.

A few counts support this clone. This chain links TRBV7-8 with TRBJ2-7, with 8 nucleotides matching TRBD1. Per the germline V gene, CDR1 is SGHVS and CDR2 is FQNEAQ. V shed 10 bases and J 7 bases; nucleotides not matched to a gene: 12. CDR3 length equals 13 residues. The CDR3 is CAILLQGAGEQYF. The CDR3 DNA sequence: TGTGCCATCCTACTCCAGGGGGCAGGGGAGCAGTACTTC. Using reference TRBV7-8 and TRBJ2-7 for the parts outside the CDR3, the full variable domain is GAGVSQSPRYKVAKRGQDVALRCDPISGHVSLFWYQQALGQGPEFLTYFQNEAQLDKSGLPSDRFFAERPEGSVSTLKIQRTQQEDSAVYLCAILLQGAGEQYFGPGTRLTVT.

This chain joins TRBV6-1 and TRBJ2-1; possibly TRBD2 for D (7 bases). The CDR3 spans 14 residues. The V and J ends lost 8 bases and 7 bases respectively, with 18 bases between them. CDR1 is MNHNS and CDR2 is SASEGT in the germline V gene. The CDR3 here is CASRARGPANEQFF. For the CDR3, the DNA is TGTGCCAGCCGGGCGCGGGGGCCTGCAAATGAGCAGTTCTTC.

The J gene is TRBJ2-7, the V gene TRBV27; D perhaps matches TRBD1 (5 bases). The ends were cut back, 2 bases at V and 4 bases at J, with 9 bases in the middle. The CDR3 length is 13 residues. CDR1 is MNHEY and CDR2 is SMNVEV in the germline V gene (reference sequence). CDR3 DNA sequence: TGTGCCAGCAGTTTAAGCCAGGGATACGAGCAGTACTTC. Its translation is CASSLSQGYEQYF.

This clone was counted a single time. This rearrangement joins TRBV2 to TRBJ2-3; D perhaps matches TRBD1 (5 bases). V lost 11 bases to trimming and J lost 2 bases, with 14 bases between them. Germline V gives CDR1 SNHLY, CDR2 FYNNEI. CDR3 length: 13 residues. Here the CDR3 reads CAPEQAVTDTQYF. The DNA of the CDR3 is TGTGCCCCAGAACAGGCGGTCACAGATACGCAGTATTTT.

This clone was seen a few times. This chain links TRBV19 with TRBJ2-7; 13 positions match TRBD2. The CDR3 contains 16 residues. V trimming: 9 bases; J trimming: 4 bases; junction bases outside the gene matches: 12. Germline V lookup: CDR1 LNHDA, CDR2 SQIVND (reference sequence). CDR3 DNA sequence: TGTGCCAGCAGCTCCGCCGAGGGACTAGCGGGATACGAGCAGTACTTC. Its protein is CASSSAEGLAGYEQYF.

The V call is TRBV27, the J call TRBJ2-7; 14 bases agree with TRBD2. The germline gives CDR1 MNHEY, CDR2 SMNVEV (reference sequence). The CDR3 length is 14 residues. The V and J ends lost 8 bases and 2 bases, in that order; junction bases with no gene match: 2. CDR3 residues: CASSGLAGAYEQYF. The CDR3 DNA follows: TGTGCCAGCTCGGGACTAGCGGGAGCCTACGAGCAGTACTTC.

V and J are TRBV6-5 and TRBJ1-4; D gene ambiguous. CDR1 is MNHEY and CDR2 is SVGAGI in the germline V gene. V was pared by 6 bases and J by 0 bases, with 11 bases between. This CDR3 is 15 amino acids long. This CDR3 reads CASSPSSTTNEKLFF. The CDR3 DNA sequence: TGTGCCAGCAGCCCCTCGAGTACAACTAATGAAAAACTGTTTTTT.

J is TRBJ1-2 and V is TRBV4-1, with 8 bases that match TRBD1. The germline CDR1 and CDR2 sequences are MGHRA and YSYEKL. The CDR3 covers 16 residues. J was trimmed by 5 bases and V by 3 bases; bases with no gene match: 11. CDR3 sequence: CASSQDREEGRYGYTF. Here the CDR3 DNA reads TGCGCCAGCAGCCAGGACAGGGAGGAGGGGAGATATGGCTACACCTTC.

This clone appeared a few times. The rearrangement links TRBV4-2 to TRBJ1-1; weak D call: TRBD1 (5 bases). CDR1 is LGHNA and CDR2 is YNFKEQ in the germline V gene. The CDR3 is 14 residues long. Trimming left V 3 bases short and J 3 bases short, with 11 bases between. Here the CDR3 reads CASSQRPGYTEAFF. CDR3 nucleotide sequence: TGTGCCAGCAGCCAGCGACCAGGGTACACTGAAGCTTTCTTT.

The rearrangement uses TRBV5-4 and TRBJ2-7; 9 positions agree with TRBD1. This CDR3 has 15 residues. J lost 2 bases, V lost 0 bases, and 3 bases had no gene match. Germline-derived CDR1 and CDR2 are SGHNT and YYREEE (reference sequence). CDR3 region: CASSLAQGAPYEQYF. Here the CDR3 DNA reads TGTGCCAGCAGCTTGGCACAGGGGGCCCCCTACGAGCAGTACTTC.

The gene calls are TRBV27 and TRBJ2-5, with 9 bases that match TRBD2. Losses at the gene ends were 5 bases for V and 5 bases for J; bases not matched to a gene: 6. The CDR3 totals 14 residues. Germline CDR1 MNHEY, CDR2 SMNVEV (reference sequence). The CDR3 DNA reads TGTGCCAGCAGTCCCGGACTAGCGTGGGAGACCCAGTACTTC. Protein sequence: CASSPGLAWETQYF.

The rearrangement joins TRBV6-4 to TRBJ2-3; 10 bases align to TRBD2. With V trimmed by 0 bases and J by 4 bases, 4 bases remained unmatched. The CDR3 sequence is 16 residues long. Germline V gene lookup returns CDR1 MRHNA and CDR2 SNTAGT. Written as DNA, the CDR3 is TGTGCCAGCAGTGACTCAGCGGGAGGGCCCTCAGATACGCAGTATTTT. Amino acid sequence: CASSDSAGGPSDTQYF.

The CDR3 is CASSPGAGLALNEQFF. In DNA, the CDR3 is TGTGCCAGCAGTCCAGGAGCGGGACTAGCGCTTAATGAGCAGTTCTTC. The V and J genes are TRBV27 and TRBJ2-1, with TRBD2 matching over 10 bases. After removal of 5 bases from V and 7 bases from J, the junction contained 11 bases not matched to a gene. This CDR3 spans 16 amino acids. CDR1 and CDR2 (germline): MNHEY, SMNVEV (reference sequence).

The J gene is TRBJ1-3, the V gene TRBV6-1; perhaps TRBD1 as D (6 bases). Germline V gives CDR1 MNHNS, CDR2 SASEGT. Trimming pared 4 bases from V and 2 bases from J, leaving 12 bases between. The CDR3 runs 15 residues. The CDR3 reads CASSGDRSTGNTIYF. CDR3 DNA sequence: TGTGCCAGCAGTGGCGACAGGTCAACTGGAAACACCATATATTTT.

This clone occurred once. The V call is TRBV6-5, the J call TRBJ1-2; 7 nucleotides match TRBD1. CDR1 MNHEY and CDR2 SVGAGI come from the germline V gene. There are 15 residues in the CDR3. Unmatched junction bases numbered 5, after V lost 0 bases and J lost 4 bases. The DNA for the CDR3 is TGTGCCAGCAGTTACTCACAGGGGACACCCTATGGCTACACCTTC. Amino acid sequence: CASSYSQGTPYGYTF.

The chain recombines TRBV6-1 with TRBJ2-1; D is perhaps TRBD2 (6 bases). The V end lost 4 bases, the J end lost 4 bases, and 8 bases lay between the germline ends. Germline V gives CDR1 MNHNS, CDR2 SASEGT. This CDR3 spans 13 amino acids. The CDR3 DNA follows: TGTGCCAGCAGTGGGACTACTTACAATGAGCAGTTCTTC. Protein product: CASSGTTYNEQFF.

V and J are TRBV6-6 and TRBJ1-5, with D unclear. The germline CDR1 and CDR2 sequences are MNHNY and SVGAGI (reference sequence). This CDR3 has 14 amino acids. Trimming removed 0 bases from V and 7 bases from J, with 10 bases in between. For the CDR3, the DNA is TGTGCCAGCAGTTACTCAGAGGAAGGCCAGCCCCAGCATTTT. The encoded protein is CASSYSEEGQPQHF.

The chain recombines TRBV5-5 with TRBJ1-2, with 9 bases aligning to TRBD1. Germline lookup yields CDR1 SGHKS and CDR2 YYEKEE (reference sequence). The trim removed 3 bases at V and 1 base at J, leaving 7 bases unmatched. This CDR3 comprises 16 residues. In DNA form, the CDR3 reads TGTGCCAGCAGCTCGACAGGGGGACACTATAACTATGGCTACACCTTC. Its translation: CASSSTGGHYNYGYTF.